The 11 T cell receptor beta chains below all came from one sample that was sequenced in a study of metastatic and nonmetastatic thyroid tumors. No patient had received any treatment before thyroid surgery. With MiXCR, TCRdb called clones anew from the PCR reads. The repertoire holds 50,000 to 70,000 clones, with just over 4% as singletons. Sequenced: blood. The receptors derive from a female donor with papillary thyroid cancer or a benign thyroid nodule (not recorded which). Some clones in this sample may be carry-over from other donors' samples.

This clone was found a few times. This clone may be a read error of a much larger clone one base away. Other DNA sequences in the same sample also yield this CDR3. The chain links TRBV5-1 to TRBJ1-1, with 9 bases matching TRBD1. The CDR3 is made up of 14 amino acids. Germline CDR1 reads SGHRS; CDR2 reads YFSETQ. The CDR3 nucleotides are TGCGCCAGTAGCTCCTCGACAGGGGGCACTGAAGCTTTCTTT. It encodes CASSSSTGGTEAFF. The whole variable domain, remainder taken from reference TRBV5-1 and TRBJ1-1, is KAGVTQTPRYLIKTRGQQVTLSCSPISGHRSVSWYQQTPGQGLQFLFEYFSETQRNKGNFPGRFSGRQFSNSRSEMNVSTLELGDSALYLCASSSSTGGTEAFFGQGTRLTVV.

As to this clone: A much larger clonotype is one base distant, so this may be a read error. The chain is built from TRBV6-5 and TRBJ2-1, with D possibly being TRBD2 (5 bases). V shed 4 bases and J shed 6 bases, with 25 bases lying between them. Germline V CDR1 and CDR2: MNHEY, SVGAGI. CDR3 size: 18 residues. The CDR3 coding sequence is TGTGCCAGCAGTTCTAGCCTCCCCCACATTTTTACCTGCAATGAGCAGTTCTTC. Encoded protein: CASSSSLPHIFTCNEQFF.

In this sample, this clone turned up many times. This rearrangement joins TRBV10-3 to TRBJ1-1, with 7 bases that match TRBD1. Unmatched junction bases numbered 7, after V lost 7 bases and J lost 5 bases. The germline gives CDR1 ENHRY, CDR2 SYGVKD. The CDR3 runs to 13 residues. The CDR3 loop is CAITADRQTEAFF. The CDR3 DNA is TGTGCCATCACCGCGGACAGGCAAACTGAAGCTTTCTTT.

This clone turned up a few times. The chain recombines TRBV6-1 with TRBJ2-1; D is undetermined. Trimming pared 4 bases from V and 0 bases from J, leaving 10 bases between. The CDR3 has 15 amino acids. Germline lookup yields CDR1 MNHNS and CDR2 SASEGT. CDR3 DNA: TGTGCCAGCAGTGCGGTACAAAGCTCCTACAATGAGCAGTTCTTC. As protein: CASSAVQSSYNEQFF.

Many counts were recorded for this clone. V and J are TRBV28 and TRBJ1-2; D gene ambiguous. CDR3 length: 13 amino acids. Germline-derived CDR1 and CDR2 are MDHEN and SYDVKM. Between the trimmed V and J ends, which lost 3 bases and 2 bases, there was a span of 7 bases. CDR3 nucleotide sequence: TGTGCCAGCAGTTTCGCGGGGAACTATGGCTACACCTTC. It is translated as CASSFAGNYGYTF.

As concerns this clone: A much larger clone sits a single nucleotide away, making a read error possible. This chain connects TRBV20-1 to TRBJ1-1; a possible D gene is TRBD1 (5 bases). Looked up from germline, CDR1 is DFQATT and CDR2 is SNEGSKA (reference sequence). CDR3 length: 14 residues. V dropped 0 bases and J dropped 7 bases, with 15 bases sitting between them. The CDR3 protein is CSARDLAGSIEAFF. As DNA, the CDR3 is TGCAGTGCTAGAGATCTGGCAGGGTCCATTGAAGCTTTCTTT.

A note on this clone: Just one base apart from a much larger clone, this may be a read error. V is TRBV3-1 and J is TRBJ2-3; D is ambiguous. Germline lookup yields CDR1 LGHDT and CDR2 YNNKEL (reference sequence). This CDR3 is built from 12 residues. This chain's CDR3 is CVSSPHKDTQYF. CDR3 in DNA: TGTGTCAGCAGCCCCCACAAGGATACGCAGTATTTT.

This clone has at least ten counts. The DNA of the CDR3 is TGTGCCAGTAGCCCGACTAGCGGGAGCGCAGATACGCAGTATTTT. As protein: CASSPTSGSADTQYF. J is TRBJ2-3 and V is TRBV19, with TRBD2 matching 12 bases. Trimming at V came to 6 bases and at J to 4 bases, leaving 5 bases not matched to a gene. This CDR3 contains 15 residues. CDR1 is LNHDA, CDR2 SQIVND, per germline (reference sequence). The whole variable domain, filled in from reference TRBV19 and TRBJ2-3, reads DGGITQSPKYLFRKEGQNVTLSCEQNLNHDAMYWYRQDPGQGLRLIYYSQIVNDFQKGDIAEGYSVSREKKESFPLTVTSAQKNPTAFYLCASSPTSGSADTQYFGPGTRLTVL.

This clone turned up a few times. This may come from a read error, since a much larger clone is one base off. V is TRBV4-1 and J is TRBJ2-7; 7 bases line up with TRBD1. Germline V gives CDR1 MGHRA, CDR2 YSYEKL. Losses at the gene ends were 4 bases for V and 3 bases for J; bases not matched to a gene: 9. The CDR3 loop spans 15 amino acids. CDR3 region: CASSLSWTGNYEQYF. The CDR3 DNA reads as TGCGCCAGCAGCCTGTCCTGGACAGGAAACTACGAGCAGTACTTC.

This clone occurred many times. The V and J genes are TRBV20-1 and TRBJ1-1, with 11 bases matching TRBD1. The V gene end was trimmed by 1 base and the J gene end by 5 bases; junction bases not matched to a gene: 6. This CDR3 has 15 amino acids. Looked up from germline, CDR1 is DFQATT and CDR2 is SNEGSKA (reference sequence). In DNA form, the CDR3 reads TGCAGTGCTAGAGGGGACAGGGGGGGCCGTACTGAAGCTTTCTTT. This codes for CSARGDRGGRTEAFF.

This clone has more than one count but fewer than ten. The conserved final phenylalanine or tryptophan is absent from the CDR3, which likely points to a read error. The chain carries TRBV10-3 and TRBJ2-7; 8 bases are a match to TRBD2. With V trimmed by 5 bases and J by 3 bases, 6 bases remained unmatched. The germline V gene has CDR1 ENHRY and CDR2 SYGVKD. This CDR3 spans 14 amino acids. In DNA, the CDR3 is TGTGCCATCAGTCAGCGGGAGTTCAACTACGAGCAGTACCTC. Protein: CAISQREFNYEQYL.